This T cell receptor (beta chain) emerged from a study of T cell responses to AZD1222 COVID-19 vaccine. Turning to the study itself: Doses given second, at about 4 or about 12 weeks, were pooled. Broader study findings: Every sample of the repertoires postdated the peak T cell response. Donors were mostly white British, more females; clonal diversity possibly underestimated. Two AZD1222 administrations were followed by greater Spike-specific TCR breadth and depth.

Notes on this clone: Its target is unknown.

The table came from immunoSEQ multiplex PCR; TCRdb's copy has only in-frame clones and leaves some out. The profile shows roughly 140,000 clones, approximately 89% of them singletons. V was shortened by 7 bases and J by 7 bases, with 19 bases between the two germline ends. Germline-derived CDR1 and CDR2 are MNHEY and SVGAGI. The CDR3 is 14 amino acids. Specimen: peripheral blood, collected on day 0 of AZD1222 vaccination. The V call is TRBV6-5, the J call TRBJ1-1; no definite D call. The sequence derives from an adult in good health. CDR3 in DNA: TGTGCCAGCACCCCCGGATATACCGGCCTTGAAGCTTTCTTT. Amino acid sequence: CASTPGYTGLEAFF.